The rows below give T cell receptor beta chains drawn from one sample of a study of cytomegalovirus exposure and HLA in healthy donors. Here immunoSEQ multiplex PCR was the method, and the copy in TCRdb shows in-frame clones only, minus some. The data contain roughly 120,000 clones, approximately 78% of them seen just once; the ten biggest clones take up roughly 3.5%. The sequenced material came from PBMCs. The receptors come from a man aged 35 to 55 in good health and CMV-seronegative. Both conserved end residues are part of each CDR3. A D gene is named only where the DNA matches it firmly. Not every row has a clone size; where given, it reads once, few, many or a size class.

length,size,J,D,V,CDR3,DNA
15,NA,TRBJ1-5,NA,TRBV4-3,CASSQEYSGDQPQHF,TGCGCCAGCAGCCAAGAGTATTCAGGGGATCAGCCCCAGCATTTT
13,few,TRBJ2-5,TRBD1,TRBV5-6,CASSSDRGETQYF,TGTGCCAGCAGCTCGGACAGGGGTGAGACCCAGTACTTC
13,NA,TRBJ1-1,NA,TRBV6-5,CASRDRVNTEAFF,TGTGCCAGCAGGGACAGAGTGAACACTGAAGCTTTCTTT
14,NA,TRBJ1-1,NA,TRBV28,CALTAGHRNTEAFF,TGTGCCTTGACAGCGGGCCATCGGAACACTGAAGCTTTCTTT
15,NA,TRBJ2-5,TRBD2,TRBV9,CASSSTAGGGETQYF,TGTGCCAGCAGCTCTACAGCGGGGGGCGGAGAGACCCAGTACTTC
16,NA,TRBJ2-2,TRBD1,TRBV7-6,CASSPRLDRDAGELFF,TGCGCCAGCAGCCCCAGGCTGGACAGGGACGCCGGGGAGCTGTTTTTT
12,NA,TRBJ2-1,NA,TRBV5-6,CASSLGGDEQFF,TGTGCCAGCAGCTTGGGCGGGGATGAGCAGTTCTTC
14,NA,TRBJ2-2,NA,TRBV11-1,CASSLNREYGELFF,TGTGCCAGCAGCTTAAACAGGGAATACGGGGAGCTGTTTTTT
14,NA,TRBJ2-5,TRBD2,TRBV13,CASSQTSGAETQYF,TGTGCCAGCAGCCAAACTAGCGGGGCTGAGACCCAGTACTTC
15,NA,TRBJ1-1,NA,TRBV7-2,CASSFGRVTNTEAFF,TGTGCCAGCAGCTTCGGGAGGGTAACGAACACTGAAGCTTTCTTT
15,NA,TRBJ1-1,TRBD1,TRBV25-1,CASSDAGGSNTEAFF,TGTGCCAGCAGTGATGCAGGGGGATCGAACACTGAAGCTTTCTTT
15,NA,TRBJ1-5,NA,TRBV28,CASSLVDKTNQPQHF,TGTGCCAGCAGTTTGGTGGACAAAACGAATCAGCCCCAGCATTTT
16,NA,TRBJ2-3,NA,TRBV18,CASSKRTTTNTDTQYF,TGTGCCAGCTCAAAGCGGACTACCACAAACACAGATACGCAGTATTTT
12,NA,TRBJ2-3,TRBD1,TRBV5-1,CASSLEPGGKDF,TGCGCCAGCAGCTTGGAACCAGGGGGCAAGGATTTT
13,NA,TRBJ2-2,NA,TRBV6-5,CASSYGPTGELFF,TGTGCCAGCAGTTACGGGCCCACCGGGGAGCTGTTTTTT
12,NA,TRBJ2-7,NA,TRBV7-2,CASSTLSYEQYF,TGTGCCAGCAGCACCCTATCCTACGAGCAGTACTTC
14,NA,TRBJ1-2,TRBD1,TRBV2,CASGGQLYGYGYTF,TGTGCCAGCGGGGGACAGCTCTACGGCTATGGCTACACCTTC
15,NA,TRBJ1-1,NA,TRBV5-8,CASSPRQRMNTEAFF,TGTGCCAGCAGCCCTCGACAGAGAATGAACACTGAAGCTTTCTTT
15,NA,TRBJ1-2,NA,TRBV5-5,CASSPRTGVQYGYTF,TGTGCCAGCAGCCCCCGGACCGGGGTACAATATGGCTACACCTTC
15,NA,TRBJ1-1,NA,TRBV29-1,CSVDLAGVVNTEAFF,TGCAGCGTTGATCTGGCAGGGGTCGTCAACACTGAAGCTTTCTTT
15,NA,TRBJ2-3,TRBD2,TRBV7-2,CASTPPSSGGDTQYF,TGTGCCAGCACCCCCCCGTCAAGCGGGGGAGATACGCAGTATTTT
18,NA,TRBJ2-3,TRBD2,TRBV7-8,CASSLGATSGGLTDTQYF,TGTGCCAGCAGCTTAGGGGCGACTAGCGGGGGACTCACAGATACGCAGTATTTT
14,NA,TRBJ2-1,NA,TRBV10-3,CAISESQGYNEQFF,TGTGCCATCAGTGAGTCCCAGGGCTACAATGAGCAGTTCTTC
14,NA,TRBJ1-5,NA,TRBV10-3,CAIRGDGNNQPQHF,TGTGCCATCAGAGGAGACGGGAACAATCAGCCCCAGCATTTT
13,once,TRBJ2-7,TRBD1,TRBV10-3,CAIRQGAGYEQYF,TGTGCCATCAGACAGGGGGCGGGCTACGAGCAGTACTTC
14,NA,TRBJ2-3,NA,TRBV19,CASSKQGDTDTQYF,TGTGCCAGTAGCAAACAGGGAGACACAGATACGCAGTATTTT
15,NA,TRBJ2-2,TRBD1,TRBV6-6,CASSKQGVNTGELFF,TGTGCCAGCAGTAAACAGGGGGTGAACACCGGGGAGCTGTTTTTT
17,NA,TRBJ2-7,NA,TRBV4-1,CASSQLPPTRGDSEQYF,TGCGCCAGCAGCCAATTACCCCCGACCCGCGGGGACTCCGAGCAGTACTTC
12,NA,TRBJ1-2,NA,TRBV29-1,CSVGGGGYGYTF,TGCAGCGTTGGTGGGGGGGGGTATGGCTACACCTTC
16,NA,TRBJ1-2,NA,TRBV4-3,CASSQESSGSNYGYTF,TGCGCCAGCAGCCAAGAGAGTTCGGGGAGTAACTATGGCTACACCTTC
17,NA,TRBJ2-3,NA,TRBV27,CASSLSTGSDSTDTQYF,TGTGCCAGCAGTTTATCGACCGGGAGCGATAGCACAGATACGCAGTATTTT
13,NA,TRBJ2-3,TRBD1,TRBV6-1,CALNAGGSDTQYF,TGTGCCCTCAATGCAGGGGGCTCGGATACGCAGTATTTT
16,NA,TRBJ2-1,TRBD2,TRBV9,CASSVGGGYSYNEQFF,TGTGCCAGCAGCGTCGGGGGGGGCTACTCCTACAATGAGCAGTTCTTC
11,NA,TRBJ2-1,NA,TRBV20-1,CSASLAEEQFF,TGCAGTGCGAGCTTAGCGGAAGAGCAGTTCTTC
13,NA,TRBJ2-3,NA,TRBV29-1,CSERPLGADTQYF,TGCAGCGAACGACCTTTAGGGGCCGATACGCAGTATTTT
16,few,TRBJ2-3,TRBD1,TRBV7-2,CASSLQGQGGTDTQYF,TGTGCCAGCAGCTTGCAGGGACAGGGAGGCACAGATACGCAGTATTTT
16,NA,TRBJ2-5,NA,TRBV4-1,CASSQDRAGGGETQYF,TGCGCCAGCAGCCAAGATCGGGCAGGCGGAGGAGAGACCCAGTACTTC
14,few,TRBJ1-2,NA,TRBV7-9,CASSLVTGPYGYTF,TGTGCCAGCAGCTTAGTTACAGGGCCCTATGGCTACACCTTC
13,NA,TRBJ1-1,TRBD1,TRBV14,CASSQAFEGAAFF,TGTGCCAGCAGCCAAGCTTTTGAGGGGGCGGCTTTCTTT
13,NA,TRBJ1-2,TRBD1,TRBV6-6,CASSRTGPYGYTF,TGTGCCAGCAGCCGGACAGGACCCTATGGCTACACCTTC
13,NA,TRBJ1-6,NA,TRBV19,CASRGERNSPLHF,TGTGCCAGCCGCGGGGAACGAAATTCACCCCTCCACTTT
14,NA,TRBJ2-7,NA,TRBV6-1,CASSVGAPPHEQYF,TGTGCCAGCAGTGTTGGGGCCCCCCCCCACGAGCAGTACTTC
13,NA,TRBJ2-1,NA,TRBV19,CASSINTNNEQFF,TGTGCCAGTAGTATAAACACCAACAATGAGCAGTTCTTC
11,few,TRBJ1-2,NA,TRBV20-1,CSAQVVGGYTF,TGCAGTGCGCAGGTAGTAGGCGGCTACACCTTC
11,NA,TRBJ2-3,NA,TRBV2,CASSSTDTQYF,TGTGCCAGCAGTTCTACAGATACGCAGTATTTT
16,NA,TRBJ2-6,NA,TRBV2,CASSVRGDSGANVLTF,TGTGCCAGCAGTGTTAGGGGCGACTCTGGGGCCAACGTCCTGACTTTC
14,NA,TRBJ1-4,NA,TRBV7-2,CASSFTGLNEKLFF,TGTGCCAGCAGCTTCACAGGGCTGAATGAAAAACTGTTTTTT
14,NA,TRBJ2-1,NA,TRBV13,CASSELQGTNEQFF,TGTGCCAGCAGCGAATTACAGGGAACGAATGAGCAGTTCTTC
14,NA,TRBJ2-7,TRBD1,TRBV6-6,CASSATGAYYEQYF,TGTGCCAGCAGTGCGACAGGGGCCTACTACGAGCAGTACTTC
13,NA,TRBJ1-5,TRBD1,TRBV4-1,CASSLRGLEPQHF,TGCGCCAGCAGCCTTAGGGGGCTTGAGCCCCAGCATTTT
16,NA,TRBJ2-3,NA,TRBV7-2,CASSSQGGISTDTQYF,TGTGCCAGCAGCTCTCAGGGAGGCATTAGCACAGATACGCAGTATTTT
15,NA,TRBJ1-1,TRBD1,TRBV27,CASSLGNRGGTEAFF,TGTGCCAGCAGTTTAGGTAACAGGGGTGGAACTGAAGCTTTCTTT
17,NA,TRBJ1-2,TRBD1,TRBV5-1,CASSPWGSGTGEKGYTF,TGCGCCAGCAGCCCTTGGGGGTCCGGGACAGGGGAAAAGGGCTACACCTTC
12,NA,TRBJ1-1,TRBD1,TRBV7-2,CASSAPGGEAFF,TGTGCCAGCAGCGCACCAGGGGGTGAAGCTTTCTTT
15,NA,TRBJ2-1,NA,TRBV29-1,CSVKVDSSSYNEQFF,TGCAGCGTCAAGGTAGACAGTAGCTCCTACAATGAGCAGTTCTTC